This T cell receptor (beta chain) appears in the sequencing data of a study of shared clonotypes between healthy human individuals (TCRdb year 2020). In the study overall: The cohort included a few men and a couple of women between 18 and 49 years of age. Per donor, three plates each were used for CD4 naive and CD4 memory, two for CD8 naive, and one for CD8 memory. To estimate repertoire size and how much clonotypes are shared between individuals, the study performed deep sequencing of blood TCR repertoires from about five healthy adults. To increase sequencing depth and limit assay-specific biases, TCR repertoire library preparation and sequencing were carried out by different laboratories using diverse techniques. Each donor's leukapheresis produced roughly between about 0.9 and 9.5 billion PBMCs.

Findings and caveats that apply to the study as a whole: Pairwise subsampling indicated that sequencing depth was expected to affect the degree of clonotype sharing among donors. Because the study included only a small number of donors, the genetic and exposure-history diversity represented was limited. Even with the large sequencing depth, rarefaction of the sorted-subset datasets indicated that sequencing was incomplete. Naive subsets generally had larger estimated clonotype richness than memory subsets. About 4.5% of naive CD4, 3.5% of naive CD8, 2.3% of memory CD4, and 0.4% of memory CD8 clonotypes were shared across several donors. Clonotypes shared by all four sorted-subset donors showed higher generation probabilities than non-shared clonotypes. Only blood was sampled, and tissue TCR repertoires likely differ from those in blood.

Healthy HIV-negative adults with no recently reported acute infections or vaccinations were included as donors. Every donor was a Caucasian adult living in Nashville, Tennessee, USA. CD4+ T cells were enriched by magnetic negative selection, after which naive cells were positively selected on CD45RA and the negative fraction was taken as the memory subset. Blood was collected by leukapheresis, and PBMCs were isolated by Ficoll-Histopaque density gradient centrifugation and then cryopreserved in liquid nitrogen vapor phase. Purity and quantity of every magnetically sorted T cell population were checked by analytical flow cytometry. Each sorted fraction had its genomic DNA isolated and then quantified by UV absorbance on a Nanodrop 2000c. CDR1 is given as LNHDA and CDR2 as SQIVND, both from the germline V gene (reference sequence). The V end gives up 3 bases and the J end 3 bases, leaving 14 bases in the junction not matched to a gene. The CDR3 holds 20 amino acids from the cysteine to the phenylalanine. Kept here is only the CDR3 DNA, which spans 60 bases and is read in frame from base 1.

Notes on this clone: The clone's antigen remains unknown. No much larger clone exists at a distance of one base, and base qualities are not known.

TCR CDR3 regions were amplified from genomic DNA by multiplex PCR using the deep immunoSEQ assay. For each cell subset, the extracted genomic DNA was distributed evenly across all wells of several immunoSEQ 96-well plates, and each plate served as one replicate. Each replicate PCR for sorted subsets received 150 to 250 ng genomic DNA, equal to about 30,000 T cell genomes. The purified libraries were quantified using a Qubit 3.0 fluorometer, sized with a Bioanalyzer 2100, and then quantified again using the KAPA Library Quantification kit. Each immunoSEQ 96-well plate was sequenced on its own single-read 150-cycle Illumina NextSeq 550 flow cell. The authors processed their data as follows. Because the immunoSEQ output held only junctional sequences and lacked quality scores, the filtering could not match the filtering applied to full-length reads. To assign V/J genes and CDR3, sequences were annotated against IMGT germline references using PyIR, a Python wrapper for IgBLAST v1.9. Any read was removed if the V/J assignment was weak (E-value above 1e-6), the CDR3 was missing, or the read contained stop codons, out-of-frame junctions, or ambiguous translated residues. V3J clonotypes were defined as sequences sharing an identical inferred V gene, J gene, and CDR3 amino acid sequence. To compute the percentage overlap between repertoires, the number of shared unique clonotypes was divided by the size of the smaller repertoire. RTK rarefaction, the Chao1 estimator, and Recon v2.1 estimates of unobserved clonotypes were used to assess repertoire richness. For all TCRbeta clonotypes obtained by the gDNA method from a handful of donors, generation probabilities were computed with OLGA. TCRdb stores this immuneACCESS table with in-frame sequences only. Part of the clones is absent; in the studies checked, under half of the shortfall reflects unresolved V genes, and no reason is known for the rest. That table supplies the V and J calls and clone size; D and trimming were determined from the DNA. For this sample there are under 2.5 million clones; just under 95% appear just once. In total, the top ten clones hold 0.3% to 0.45% of the sample.

Rearrangement joined TRBV19 to TRBJ2-6; 10 bases in the junction line up with TRBD2. What was sequenced was naive CD4+ T cells from PBMCs. Explained via the paper, the cell subset or site label denotes: CD45RA+ positively selected. The TCR was taken from a man aged 18 to 29 in good health. Some clones in this sample may be carry-over from other donors' samples. The DNA is as follows: TGTGCCAGTAGTATTGTCGGCCTAGCGGGAGTTAGTGGTGGGGCCAACGTCCTGACTTTC. It codes for CASSIVGLAGVSGGANVLTF.